The 28 T cell receptor beta chains listed next were all sequenced from one sample in a study of glioma-infiltrating T cells after dendritic cell vaccination. Measured with immunoSEQ multiplex PCR; TCRdb has only the in-frame clones, and not every one. The repertoire holds some 70,000 clones, approximately 78% seen once, with over 8.5% in the top ten. This specimen was blood, taken before dendritic cell vaccination. Source of these receptors: a human donor with glioblastoma.

The rearrangement links TRBV7-8 to TRBJ2-3; 8 positions match TRBD2. J was trimmed by 0 bases and V by 4 bases; bases with no gene match: 0. The CDR3 contains 14 residues. The germline gives CDR1 SGHVS, CDR2 FQNEAQ. This chain's CDR3 is CASSSGGSTDTQYF. For the CDR3, the DNA is TGTGCCAGCAGCTCGGGGGGGAGCACAGATACGCAGTATTTT.

For the CDR3, the DNA is TGTGCCAGCAGCTTAGCAGGTGACCAAGAGACCCAGTACTTC. Its translation: CASSLAGDQETQYF. The gene calls are TRBV5-6 and TRBJ2-5; D remains unclear. V was clipped by 2 bases and J by 0 bases, with 8 bases between them. The CDR3 covers 14 residues. Germline assignment: CDR1 SGHDT and CDR2 YYEEEE. The entire variable domain, with the rest obtained from reference TRBV5-6 and TRBJ2-5, is as follows: DAGVTQSPTHLIKTRGQQVTLRCSPKSGHDTVSWYQQALGQGPQFIFQYYEEEERQRGNFPDRFSGHQFPNYSSELNVNALLLGDSALYLCASSLAGDQETQYFGPGTRLLVL.

The genes are TRBV29-1 and TRBJ2-3; 8 bases fit TRBD2. In germline, CDR1 is SQVTM, CDR2 ANQGSEA. This CDR3 comprises 13 residues. V shed 6 bases and J 1 base; nucleotides not matched to a gene: 3. CDR3 DNA sequence: TGCAGCGTCGCGCGGGGGGGCACAGATACGCAGTATTTT. It specifies CSVARGGTDTQYF.

V is TRBV7-8 and J is TRBJ1-2, with TRBD1 matching 10 bases. Looked up from germline, CDR1 is SGHVS and CDR2 is FQNEAQ. This CDR3 is 14 amino acids long. With V trimmed by 5 bases and J by 8 bases, 8 bases remained unmatched. The DNA of the CDR3 is TGTGCCAGCAGCGCCGGGACAGGGGCTATCGGCTACACCTTC. Translating gives CASSAGTGAIGYTF.

The chain joins TRBV2 to TRBJ2-7, with a possible D match to TRBD1 (5 bases). There are 14 residues in the CDR3. The germline V gene encodes CDR1 SNHLY and CDR2 FYNNEI. V shed 4 bases and J shed 5 bases, with 15 bases lying between them. In DNA form, the CDR3 reads TGTGCCAGCAGTGTCCAGGTAGGGGTAAACGAGCAGTACTTC. Protein: CASSVQVGVNEQYF.

As DNA, the CDR3 is TGTGCCAGCAGCTCCCCCCCGGACTATGGCTACACCTTC. Its protein is CASSSPPDYGYTF. The chain combines TRBV5-4 with TRBJ1-2; D uncertain. V lost 3 bases and J 3 bases, leaving 9 bases between the germline ends. The CDR3 covers 13 residues. CDR1 and CDR2 from the germline V gene are SGHNT and YYREEE (reference sequence).

This clone turned up a few times. This chain links TRBV6-1 with TRBJ2-7; D perhaps matches TRBD1 (6 bases). The V end was cut by 9 bases, the J end by 6 bases, with 18 bases between. CDR1 is MNHNS and CDR2 is SASEGT in the germline V gene. This CDR3 comprises 13 residues. CDR3 bases: TGTGCCAGTACCCAGGGGCGGATGGGCGAGCAGTACTTC. Protein: CASTQGRMGEQYF.

The chain joins TRBV13 to TRBJ2-7; D may be TRBD1 (5 bases). The CDR3 runs to 16 residues. Trimming shortened V by 4 bases and J by 4 bases, and 20 bases separated the two germline ends. CDR1 is PRHDT and CDR2 is FYEKMQ in the germline V gene (reference sequence). For the CDR3, the DNA is TGTGCCAGCAGCTCCCTCGCGTCTGGCAGGGTATACGAGCAGTACTTC. It specifies CASSSLASGRVYEQYF.

This rearrangement joins TRBV6-5 to TRBJ2-1; TRBD2 matches at 7 bases. V lost 5 bases and J lost 2; bases outside the gene matches: 6. This CDR3 comprises 15 residues. The germline CDR1 and CDR2 sequences are MNHEY and SVGAGI. DNA for the CDR3: TGTGCCAGCAGTCGAGGGGAGGGAACCTACAATGAGCAGTTCTTC. Protein sequence: CASSRGEGTYNEQFF.

This clone was detected only a few times. V and J are TRBV14 and TRBJ1-6, with 9 bases matching TRBD1. After removal of 5 bases from V and 8 bases from J, the junction contained 10 bases not matched to a gene. CDR1 and CDR2 from the germline V gene are SGHDN and FVKESK. CDR3 length equals 16 residues. In DNA form, the CDR3 reads TGTGCCAGCAGCTTTAATCTAGGACAGGGGTATTCACCCCTCCACTTT. This gives the protein CASSFNLGQGYSPLHF. Full variable domain (missing parts from reference TRBV14 and TRBJ1-6): EAGVTQFPSHSVIEKGQTVTLRCDPISGHDNLYWYRRVMGKEIKFLLHFVKESKQDESGMPNNRFLAERTGGTYSTLKVQPAELEDSGVYFCASSFNLGQGYSPLHFGNGTRLTVT.

The chain joins TRBV2 to TRBJ2-6; the D gene is possibly TRBD2 (5 bases). V was shortened by 0 bases and J by 2 bases, with 11 bases between the two germline ends. Germline assignment: CDR1 SNHLY and CDR2 FYNNEI. The CDR3 loop spans 17 amino acids. The CDR3 DNA reads as TGTGCCAGCAGTGAAGCGCTTCGGGGAACTGGGGCCAACGTCCTGACTTTC. Its protein is CASSEALRGTGANVLTF.

The V and J genes are TRBV2 and TRBJ2-3; 7 bases line up with TRBD2. The CDR3 loop spans 15 amino acids. Per germline, CDR1 SNHLY and CDR2 FYNNEI. V was clipped by 6 bases and J by 2 bases; unmatched bases: 8. CDR3 bases: TGTGCCAGCAGGCGGGGGTCCCTTCTCACAGATACGCAGTATTTT. Residues: CASRRGSLLTDTQYF.

The gene calls are TRBV5-1 and TRBJ1-2, with D maybe TRBD1 (5 bases). Trimming removed 6 bases from V and 4 bases from J, with 22 bases in between. Germline CDR1 and CDR2: SGHRS and YFSETQ. The CDR3 extends over 16 amino acids. The DNA of the CDR3 is TGCGCCAGCACCGCCGGAGGGACGACCGCCGGCTATGGCTACACCTTC. Its protein product is CASTAGGTTAGYGYTF.

This clone has just one count. The chain combines TRBV6-1 with TRBJ2-5, with TRBD2 matching 8 bases. V gave up 6 bases and J gave up 5 bases; unmatched junction bases: 8. The CDR3 sequence is 14 residues long. Germline CDR1 reads MNHNS; CDR2 reads SASEGT. The CDR3 region has the DNA TGTGCCAGCAGGCCCGGGGGGGCCGTGGAGACCCAGTACTTC. The encoded protein is CASRPGGAVETQYF.

This chain connects TRBV13 to TRBJ1-5, with TRBD1 as a possible D gene (6 bases). The V end lost 3 bases, the J end lost 2 bases, and 8 bases lay between the germline ends. This CDR3 spans 14 amino acids. Germline loops: CDR1 PRHDT, CDR2 FYEKMQ (reference sequence). This chain's CDR3 is CASSFGQRNQPQHF. CDR3 nucleotides: TGTGCCAGCAGCTTTGGACAGCGCAATCAGCCCCAGCATTTT.

J is TRBJ2-2 and V is TRBV6-5; 9 bases map to TRBD2. The CDR3 runs to 15 residues. Germline V gene data show CDR1 as MNHEY and CDR2 as SVGAGI. V shed 4 bases, J shed 3 bases, and the junction held 3 bases outside the gene matches. The CDR3 region is CASSSLAGYTGELFF. The CDR3 DNA sequence: TGTGCCAGCAGTTCTCTAGCGGGGTACACCGGGGAGCTGTTTTTT.

The chain carries TRBV5-6 and TRBJ1-2, with TRBD1 as a possible D gene (6 bases). Trimming shortened V by 1 base and J by 4 bases, and 14 bases separated the two germline ends. From germline, CDR1 is SGHDT and CDR2 YYEEEE. The CDR3 has 15 amino acids. This chain's CDR3 is CASSLIGAGAYGYTF. The CDR3 nucleotides read TGTGCCAGCAGCTTGATAGGGGCAGGGGCCTATGGCTACACCTTC.

V usage is TRBV18 and J usage is TRBJ2-3; TRBD2 agrees at 9 bases. Germline assignment: CDR1 KGHSH and CDR2 LQKENI. The ends lost 2 bases at V and 2 bases at J; junction bases unmatched: 8. This CDR3 comprises 17 residues. CDR3 residues: CASSPFLAGEFTDTQYF. DNA of the CDR3: TGTGCCAGCTCACCATTTTTAGCGGGGGAGTTCACAGATACGCAGTATTTT. Full variable domain (missing parts from reference TRBV18 and TRBJ2-3): NAGVMQNPRHLVRRRGQEARLRCSPMKGHSHVYWYRQLPEEGLKFMVYLQKENIIDESGMPKERFSAEFPKEGPSILRIQQVVRGDSAAYFCASSPFLAGEFTDTQYFGPGTRLTVL.

The chain employs TRBV2 and TRBJ2-7; D is perhaps TRBD1 (6 bases). CDR3 size: 13 residues. The germline V gene encodes CDR1 SNHLY and CDR2 FYNNEI. V shed 3 bases and J shed 5 bases, with 11 bases lying between them. The CDR3 here is CASSDGAGDEQYF. The CDR3, as DNA: TGTGCCAGCAGTGATGGGGCAGGGGACGAGCAGTACTTC.

This clone has just a few counts. The chain couples TRBV6-5 to TRBJ1-2, with D unresolved. V was trimmed by 8 bases and J by 3 bases, leaving 16 bases between them. This CDR3 has 14 amino acids. The germline gives CDR1 MNHEY, CDR2 SVGAGI. The CDR3 DNA reads as TGTGCCAGCTCCCGCCGGGGATCCTACTATGGCTACACCTTC. It specifies CASSRRGSYYGYTF.

In regard to this clone: Other DNA sequences from this sample encode an identical CDR3 as well. This sequence joins TRBV5-1 and TRBJ1-2, with 7 bases identical to TRBD1. The V gene's germline CDR1 is SGHRS and CDR2 YFSETQ. The J segment lost 6 bases and the V segment lost 4 bases, leaving 12 bases of the junction unmatched. The CDR3 totals 15 residues. The chain's CDR3 is CASSLYGDSPHGYTF. The CDR3 coding sequence is TGCGCCAGCAGCCTATACGGGGACAGCCCTCATGGCTACACCTTC.

V and J are TRBV6-6 and TRBJ2-7; a possible D gene is TRBD2 (5 bases). CDR3 size: 13 residues. Germline-derived CDR1 and CDR2 are MNHNY and SVGAGI (reference sequence). Trimming shortened V by 11 bases and J by 0 bases, and 14 bases separated the two germline ends. CDR3 nucleotides: TGTGCCGTCGAGGGCACCTACTCCTACGAGCAGTACTTC. Translated: CAVEGTYSYEQYF.

This chain connects TRBV4-1 to TRBJ2-5; TRBD2 aligns across 9 bases. CDR1 and CDR2 (germline): MGHRA, YSYEKL. The V and J ends lost 0 bases and 11 bases, in that order; junction bases with no gene match: 13. CDR3 length equals 16 residues. The CDR3 DNA reads TGCGCCAGCAGCCAAGAGGCCCTAGCGGGGTCTGGGGAGCAGTACTTC. This encodes CASSQEALAGSGEQYF.

V gene TRBV19 combines with J gene TRBJ2-7, with a tentative D call TRBD2 (5 bases). The CDR3 totals 14 residues. Trimming cost V 2 bases and J 2 bases, with 10 bases left between them. Germline V lookup: CDR1 LNHDA, CDR2 SQIVND (reference sequence). The CDR3: CASSIQSGPYEQYF. In nucleotides, the CDR3 is TGTGCCAGTAGTATACAAAGCGGTCCCTACGAGCAGTACTTC.

This clone was seen more than once but under ten times. The chain uses TRBV28 and TRBJ1-4; tentatively, D is TRBD1 (5 bases). With 3 bases removed from V and 10 bases from J, the gap between germline ends came to 15 bases. Germline V gene data show CDR1 as MDHEN and CDR2 as SYDVKM. This CDR3 spans 14 amino acids. The CDR3 spells CASSLVGVRRKLFF. CDR3 DNA sequence: TGTGCCAGCAGTTTGGTAGGGGTCAGGAGAAAACTGTTTTTT.

This clone came up once. The chain combines TRBV6-5 with TRBJ2-1; perhaps TRBD2 as D (5 bases). V dropped 0 bases and J dropped 7 bases, with 7 bases sitting between them. The CDR3 extends over 13 amino acids. Germline loops: CDR1 MNHEY, CDR2 SVGAGI. CDR3 loop: CASSYSVANEQFF. CDR3 sequence (DNA): TGTGCCAGCAGTTACTCGGTAGCGAATGAGCAGTTCTTC.

The J gene is TRBJ2-7, the V gene TRBV6-5; TRBD2 agrees at 7 bases. V dropped 10 bases and J dropped 0; count of bases not matched to a gene: 6. This CDR3 has 13 amino acids. Germline V gives CDR1 MNHEY, CDR2 SVGAGI. In DNA form, the CDR3 reads TGTGCCACCCTGGGGGGGTACTCCTACGAGCAGTACTTC. Protein sequence: CATLGGYSYEQYF.

This chain joins TRBV10-3 and TRBJ2-1; TRBD1 matches at 10 bases. CDR3 length: 14 residues. The junction had 4 bases not matched to a gene; V was cut back by 6 bases and J by 5 bases. Germline V gives CDR1 ENHRY, CDR2 SYGVKD. In DNA form, the CDR3 reads TGTGCCATCAGGGGGGACAGGGGTGACAATGAGCAGTTCTTC. It yields the protein CAIRGDRGDNEQFF.